The 6 T cell receptor beta chains below come from one sample, sequenced in a study of a mutant IDH1 vaccine in newly diagnosed glioma. Sample time point: baseline, week 1 (first vaccination visit). Regarding treatment: pre-vaccination baseline after standard-of-care therapy. The method was immunoSEQ multiplex PCR; TCRdb's version includes in-frame clones alone and lacks a portion of them. The profile covers 75,000 to 100,000 clones, with around 90% appearing a single time and around 0.6% taken by the ten largest. This specimen consisted of PBMCs, obtained from a glioma patient treated with radiotherapy, temozolomide or both. The receptors were sampled from a woman in her 50s with glioma.

The chain is built from TRBV9 and TRBJ2-1; 7 nucleotides line up with TRBD2. The CDR3 loop spans 17 amino acids. Trimming took 2 bases from V and 0 from J; bases not matched to a gene: 8. CDR1 is SGDLS and CDR2 is YYNGEE in the germline V gene. CDR3 nucleotide sequence: TGTGCCAGCAGCGTGGGGGGAGGGCTGAGCTCCTACAATGAGCAGTTCTTC. It translates to CASSVGGGLSSYNEQFF.

This clone was recorded once. The rearrangement links TRBV7-9 to TRBJ2-7; 10 positions agree with TRBD2. Germline assignment: CDR1 SEHNR and CDR2 FQNEAQ (reference sequence). The CDR3 runs to 16 residues. Trimming at V came to 7 bases and at J to 3 bases, leaving 12 bases not matched to a gene. The CDR3 loop reads CASTPELAGRVYEQYF. As DNA, the CDR3 is TGTGCCAGCACGCCCGAACTAGCGGGACGGGTCTACGAGCAGTACTTC.

The chain links TRBV9 to TRBJ2-1; no definite D call. Germline V lookup: CDR1 SGDLS, CDR2 YYNGEE. The CDR3 runs 12 residues. V lost 5 bases, J lost 3 bases, and 6 bases lay in between. The CDR3: CASRNDYNEQFF. CDR3 DNA sequence: TGTGCCAGCAGGAATGACTACAATGAGCAGTTCTTC.

This clone was detected only once. The chain joins TRBV5-4 to TRBJ2-6, with D possibly being TRBD2 (6 bases). Trimming stripped 4 bases from V and 2 bases from J, with 13 bases between. Germline CDR1 reads SGHNT; CDR2 reads YYREEE (reference sequence). This CDR3 is 16 amino acids long. The CDR3 nucleotides read TGTGCCAGCAGCCCGAGGAGGGAGGCTGGGGCCAACGTCCTGACTTTC. Translated, it gives CASSPRREAGANVLTF.

The chain has TRBV18 and TRBJ2-7; 12 bases match TRBD1. Looked up from germline, CDR1 is KGHSH and CDR2 is LQKENI. V shed 3 bases, J shed 1 base, and the junction held 4 bases outside the gene matches. CDR3 length equals 16 residues. CDR3 sequence reads: CASSPPGQGASYEQYF. DNA for the CDR3: TGTGCCAGCTCACCTCCGGGACAGGGGGCATCCTACGAGCAGTACTTC.

This chain links TRBV30 with TRBJ1-5, with TRBD1 matching 9 bases. The CDR3 runs 15 residues. CDR1 is GTSNPN and CDR2 is SVGIG in the germline V gene (reference sequence). The V segment lost 2 bases and the J segment 5 bases; nucleotides outside the gene matches: 7. The CDR3 DNA sequence: TGTGCCTGGAGTAGCCGGACAGGGGTAGATCAGCCCCAGCATTTT. This gives the protein CAWSSRTGVDQPQHF.